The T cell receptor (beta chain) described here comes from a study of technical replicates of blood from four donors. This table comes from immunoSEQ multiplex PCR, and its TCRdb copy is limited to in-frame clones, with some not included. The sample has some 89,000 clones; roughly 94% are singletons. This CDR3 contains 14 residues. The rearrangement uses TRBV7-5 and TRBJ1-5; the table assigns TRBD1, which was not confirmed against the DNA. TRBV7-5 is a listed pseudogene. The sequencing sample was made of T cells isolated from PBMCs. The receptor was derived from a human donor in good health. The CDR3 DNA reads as TGTGTCAGAAGCTTCGACAGGTTGAATCAGCCCCAGCATTTT. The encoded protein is CVRSFDRLNQPQHF.